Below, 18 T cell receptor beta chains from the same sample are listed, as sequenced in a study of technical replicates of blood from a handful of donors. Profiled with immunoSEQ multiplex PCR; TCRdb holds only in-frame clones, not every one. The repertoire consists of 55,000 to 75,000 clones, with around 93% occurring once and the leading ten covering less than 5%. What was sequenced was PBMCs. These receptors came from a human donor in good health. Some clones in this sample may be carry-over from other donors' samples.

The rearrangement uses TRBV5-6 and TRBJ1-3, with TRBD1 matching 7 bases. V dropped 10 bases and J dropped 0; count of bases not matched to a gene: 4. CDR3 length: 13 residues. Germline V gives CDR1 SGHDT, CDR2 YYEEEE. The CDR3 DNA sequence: TGTGCCTACGGGACAGCCTCTGGAAACACCATATATTTT. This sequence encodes CAYGTASGNTIYF.

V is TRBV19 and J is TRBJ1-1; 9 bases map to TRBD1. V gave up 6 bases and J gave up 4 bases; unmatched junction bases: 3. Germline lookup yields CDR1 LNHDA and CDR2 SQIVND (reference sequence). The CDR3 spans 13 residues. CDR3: CASRTGGITEAFF. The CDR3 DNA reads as TGTGCCAGTAGAACAGGGGGCATCACTGAAGCTTTCTTT.

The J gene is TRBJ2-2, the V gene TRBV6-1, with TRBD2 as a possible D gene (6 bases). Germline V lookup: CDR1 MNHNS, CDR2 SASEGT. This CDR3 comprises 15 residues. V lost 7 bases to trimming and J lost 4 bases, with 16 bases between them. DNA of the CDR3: TGTGCCAGCATTCCGGGACTCGGCCCCACCGGGGAGCTGTTTTTT. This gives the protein CASIPGLGPTGELFF.

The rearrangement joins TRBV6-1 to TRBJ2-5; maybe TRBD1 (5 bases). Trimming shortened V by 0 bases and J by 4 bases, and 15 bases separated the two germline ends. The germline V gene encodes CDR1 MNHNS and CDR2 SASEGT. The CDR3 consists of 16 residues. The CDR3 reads CASSEARGLLPETQYF. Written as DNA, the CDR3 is TGTGCCAGCAGTGAAGCAAGGGGTCTCCTTCCAGAGACCCAGTACTTC.

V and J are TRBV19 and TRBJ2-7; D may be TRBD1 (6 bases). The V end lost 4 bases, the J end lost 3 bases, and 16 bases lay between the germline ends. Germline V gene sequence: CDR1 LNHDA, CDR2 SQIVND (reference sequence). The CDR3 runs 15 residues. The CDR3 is CASSTIQGPNYEQYF. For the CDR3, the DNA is TGTGCCAGTAGTACAATCCAGGGGCCGAACTACGAGCAGTACTTC.

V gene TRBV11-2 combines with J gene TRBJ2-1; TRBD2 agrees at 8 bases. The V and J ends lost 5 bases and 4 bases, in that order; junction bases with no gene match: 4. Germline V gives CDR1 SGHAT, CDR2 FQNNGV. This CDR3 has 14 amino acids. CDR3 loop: CASSPGGVYNEQFF. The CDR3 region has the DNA TGTGCCAGCAGCCCCGGGGGGGTTTACAATGAGCAGTTCTTC.

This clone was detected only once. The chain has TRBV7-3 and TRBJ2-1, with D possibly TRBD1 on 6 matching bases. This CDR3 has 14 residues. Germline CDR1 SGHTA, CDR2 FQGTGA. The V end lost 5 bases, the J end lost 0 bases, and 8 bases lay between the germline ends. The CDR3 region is CASSQGPSYNEQFF. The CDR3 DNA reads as TGTGCCAGCAGCCAGGGGCCCTCCTACAATGAGCAGTTCTTC.

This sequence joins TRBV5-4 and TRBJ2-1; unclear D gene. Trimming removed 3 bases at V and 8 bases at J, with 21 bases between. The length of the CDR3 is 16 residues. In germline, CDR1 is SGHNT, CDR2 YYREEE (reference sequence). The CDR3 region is CASSSGSPGRNDEQFF. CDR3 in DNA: TGTGCCAGCAGCTCCGGGTCACCCGGTCGGAACGATGAGCAGTTCTTC.

The CDR3 reads CASSPNGPGLAGAYNEQFF. The CDR3 DNA is TGTGCCAGCAGCCCGAACGGACCGGGACTAGCGGGGGCCTACAATGAGCAGTTCTTC. This chain joins TRBV7-9 and TRBJ2-1, with 14 bases fitting TRBD2. Germline V lookup: CDR1 SEHNR, CDR2 FQNEAQ (reference sequence). The CDR3 runs to 19 residues. V gave up 5 bases and J gave up 2 bases; unmatched junction bases: 11. The entire variable domain, with the rest obtained from reference TRBV7-9 and TRBJ2-1, is as follows: DTGVSQNPRHKITKRGQNVTFRCDPISEHNRLYWYRQTLGQGPEFLTYFQNEAQLEKSRLLSDRFSAERPKGSFSTLEIQRTEQGDSAMYLCASSPNGPGLAGAYNEQFFGPGTRLTVL.

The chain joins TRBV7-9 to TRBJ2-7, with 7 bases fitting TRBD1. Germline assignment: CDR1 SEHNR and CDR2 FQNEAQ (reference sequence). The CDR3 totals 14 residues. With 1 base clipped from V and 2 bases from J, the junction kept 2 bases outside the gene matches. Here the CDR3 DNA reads TGTGCCAGCAGCTTAGGGGACAGCCCCTACGAGCAGTACTTC. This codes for CASSLGDSPYEQYF.

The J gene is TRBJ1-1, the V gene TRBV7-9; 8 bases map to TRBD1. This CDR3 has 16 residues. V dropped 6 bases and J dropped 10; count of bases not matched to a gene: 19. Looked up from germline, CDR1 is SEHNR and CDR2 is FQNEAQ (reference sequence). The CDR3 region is CASRPPALGTGRVAFF. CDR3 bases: TGTGCCAGCAGACCCCCGGCCTTAGGGACAGGTAGAGTAGCTTTCTTT.

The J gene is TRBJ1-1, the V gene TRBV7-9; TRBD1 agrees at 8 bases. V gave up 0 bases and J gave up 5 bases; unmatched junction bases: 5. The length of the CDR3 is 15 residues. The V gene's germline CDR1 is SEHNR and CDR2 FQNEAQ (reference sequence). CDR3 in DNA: TGTGCCAGCAGCTTAGCGCCAGGGGGCTGGACTGAAGCTTTCTTT. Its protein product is CASSLAPGGWTEAFF.

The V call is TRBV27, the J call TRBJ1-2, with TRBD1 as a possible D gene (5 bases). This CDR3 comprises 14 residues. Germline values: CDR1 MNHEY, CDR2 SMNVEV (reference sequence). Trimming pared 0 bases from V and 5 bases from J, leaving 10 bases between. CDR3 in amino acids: CASSLSGLVYGYTF. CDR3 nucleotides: TGTGCCAGCAGTTTATCGGGACTGGTTTATGGCTACACCTTC.

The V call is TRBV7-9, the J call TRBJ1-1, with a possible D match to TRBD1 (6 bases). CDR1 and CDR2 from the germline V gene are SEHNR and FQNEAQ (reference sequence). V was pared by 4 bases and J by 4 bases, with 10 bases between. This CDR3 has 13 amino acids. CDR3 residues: CASSWGGGTEAFF. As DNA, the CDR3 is TGTGCCAGCAGCTGGGGAGGGGGCACTGAAGCTTTCTTT. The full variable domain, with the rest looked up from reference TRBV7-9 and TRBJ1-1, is DTGVSQNPRHKITKRGQNVTFRCDPISEHNRLYWYRQTLGQGPEFLTYFQNEAQLEKSRLLSDRFSAERPKGSFSTLEIQRTEQGDSAMYLCASSWGGGTEAFFGQGTRLTVV.

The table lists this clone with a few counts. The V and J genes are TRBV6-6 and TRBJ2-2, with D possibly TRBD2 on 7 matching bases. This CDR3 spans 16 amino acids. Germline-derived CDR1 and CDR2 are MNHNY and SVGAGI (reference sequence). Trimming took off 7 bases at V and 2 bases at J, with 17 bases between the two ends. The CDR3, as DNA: TGTGCCAGCACCCTAAAGGGGGGGGGCAACACCGGGGAGCTGTTTTTT. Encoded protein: CASTLKGGGNTGELFF.

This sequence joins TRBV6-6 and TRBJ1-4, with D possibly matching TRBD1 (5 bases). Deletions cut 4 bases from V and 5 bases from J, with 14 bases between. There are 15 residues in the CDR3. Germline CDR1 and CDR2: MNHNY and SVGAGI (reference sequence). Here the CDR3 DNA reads TGTGCCAGCAGTTGGGGCCAGGGTGAAAATGAAAAACTGTTTTTT. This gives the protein CASSWGQGENEKLFF.

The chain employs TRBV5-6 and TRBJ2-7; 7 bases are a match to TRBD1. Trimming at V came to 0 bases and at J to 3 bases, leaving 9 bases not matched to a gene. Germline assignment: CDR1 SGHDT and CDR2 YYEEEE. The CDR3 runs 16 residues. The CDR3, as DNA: TGTGCCAGCAGCTTGGGGGATCGGAACAGGGGCTACGAGCAGTACTTC. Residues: CASSLGDRNRGYEQYF.

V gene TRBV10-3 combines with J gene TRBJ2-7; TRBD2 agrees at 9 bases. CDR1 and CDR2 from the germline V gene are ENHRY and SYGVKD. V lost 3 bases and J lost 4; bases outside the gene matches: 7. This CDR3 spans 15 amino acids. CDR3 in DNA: TGTGCCATCAGTGATATTTTAGCGGGAGCGTACGAGCAGTACTTC. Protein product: CAISDILAGAYEQYF.